The rows below give T cell receptor beta chains drawn from one sample of a study of cytotoxic CD8 clonotypes in ibrutinib-treated CLL. Libraries were prepared by immunoSEQ multiplex PCR; TCRdb keeps only in-frame clonotypes and omits some of them. The sample lists about 140,000 clones; around three quarters were seen once. This specimen was PBMCs, taken after 12 months of ibrutinib treatment. These receptors all stem from a human donor with chronic lymphocytic leukemia. Each CDR3 is given with its conserved first and last residue. The D gene is left open where the match is weak. Where a row states a size, it is once, few, many or the class of an expanded clone; other rows omit it.

>TRBJ1-2|TRBV7-9|TRBD1|NA
TGTGCCAGCAGCTTAGCTACAGGGGTGCTGGTTAACTATGGCTACACCTTC
CASSLATGVLVNYGYTF
>TRBJ2-1|TRBV30|NA|NA
TGTGCCTGGAGTGTACTGGCGGGTGGGGTGGAGCAGTTCTTC
CAWSVLAGGVEQFF
>TRBJ2-7|TRBV14|NA|NA
TGTGCCAGCAGCCAAAACGCAGGGGACTACGAGCAGTACTTC
CASSQNAGDYEQYF
>TRBJ2-2|TRBV7-2|NA|NA
TGTGCCAGCAGCTTCAGATCCGCCGGGGAGCTGTTTTTT
CASSFRSAGELFF
>TRBJ1-1|TRBV5-1|TRBD1|few
TGCGCCAGCAGCAACGGACAGGGGAGGTGGGCTTTCTTT
CASSNGQGRWAFF
>TRBJ2-7|TRBV7-2|NA|few
TGTGCCAGCAGCTCTAGACGGACGGGTATTTTTGGATCCTCCTACGAGCAGTACTTC
CASSSRRTGIFGSSYEQYF
>TRBJ1-1|TRBV28|TRBD1|NA
TGTGCCAGCAGTTTACGGAACAGGGGGCTAATGAACACTGAAGCTTTCTTT
CASSLRNRGLMNTEAFF
>TRBJ1-5|TRBV29-1|TRBD1|NA
TGCAGCGTTAAATCCGGGACAGGGGGCAGTCAGCCCCAGCATTTT
CSVKSGTGGSQPQHF
>TRBJ1-5|TRBV4-1|NA|NA
TGCGCCAGCAGCCCAGAGGCTGGTAGCAATCAGCCCCAGCATTTT
CASSPEAGSNQPQHF
>TRBJ1-1|TRBV5-4|NA|few
TGTGCCTCCCAGGGGATCCTGGGCACTGAAGCTTTCTTT
CASQGILGTEAFF
>TRBJ2-3|TRBV15|NA|NA
TGTGCCACCAGCAGAGCATTAGCGACTAGCACAGATACGCAGTATTTT
CATSRALATSTDTQYF
>TRBJ1-2|TRBV6-1|NA|NA
TGTGCCAGCAGTGGCCTGGGACAACGAACGAACTATGGCTACACCTTC
CASSGLGQRTNYGYTF
>TRBJ2-4|TRBV11-2|TRBD1|NA
TGTGCCAGCAGAAGGCAGGGACAGGGGGCGGTGGGAAACATTCAGTACTTC
CASRRQGQGAVGNIQYF
>TRBJ2-1|TRBV7-9|NA|NA
TGTGCCAGCAGCTTTTCACAGAGCTCATACAATGAGCAGTTCTTC
CASSFSQSSYNEQFF
>TRBJ1-2|TRBV6-1|NA|NA
TGTGCCAGCAACGGCTACACCTTC
CASNGYTF